These 10 T cell receptor beta chains came from one sample sequenced in a study of beta chain features in type 1 diabetes. TCRB transcripts that were expressed got sequenced, as all of the isolated RNA had been reverse transcribed. Clones were sequenced by immunoSEQ multiplex PCR, and TCRdb holds only the in-frame ones, with some missing. Here the sample spans approximately 360,000 clones, approximately 12% being singletons. Antigen specificity for these receptors is unknown. Whole-study findings and limits: Across all four CD4+ subsets, people with type 1 diabetes showed modestly shorter TCRB CDR3s.

The sample consisted of naive CD4+ T cells from blood. The receptor set was obtained from a woman younger than 35 with type 1 diabetes.

V is TRBV27 and J is TRBJ1-4; D is undetermined. V lost 5 bases and J 0 bases, leaving 10 bases between the germline ends. The CDR3 is 15 amino acids. The V gene's germline CDR1 is MNHEY and CDR2 SMNVEV (reference sequence). The DNA for the CDR3 is TGTGCCAGCAGTCTCATAGGAGCAACTAATGAAAAACTGTTTTTT. The encoded protein is CASSLIGATNEKLFF.

The rearrangement links TRBV30 to TRBJ2-7; 11 bases fit TRBD2. Germline V gene data show CDR1 as GTSNPN and CDR2 as SVGIG (reference sequence). J lost 7 bases, V lost 3 bases, and 14 bases had no gene match. This CDR3 comprises 16 residues. Written as DNA, the CDR3 is TGTGCCTGGAGAAACACCGGTACTAGCGGGAGCGGGGAGCAGTACTTC. This translates into CAWRNTGTSGSGEQYF.

V and J are TRBV19 and TRBJ1-2, with TRBD1 matching 7 bases. CDR3 length: 14 amino acids. Germline loops: CDR1 LNHDA, CDR2 SQIVND (reference sequence). The V segment lost 7 bases and the J segment 2 bases; nucleotides outside the gene matches: 7. In DNA, the CDR3 is TGTGCCAGTATCCCCGGGACAGCGAACTATGGCTACACCTTC. Protein sequence: CASIPGTANYGYTF.

This chain joins TRBV13 and TRBJ2-3, with a weak D call TRBD1 (5 bases). V lost 5 bases and J 1 base, leaving 16 bases between the germline ends. The CDR3 has 16 residues. The germline V gene encodes CDR1 PRHDT and CDR2 FYEKMQ (reference sequence). CDR3 bases: TGTGCCAGCAGCCTCAAAGGGGTGGCACGCACAGATACGCAGTATTTT. Translating it yields CASSLKGVARTDTQYF.

The table lists this clone with a few counts. The J gene is TRBJ2-7, the V gene TRBV4-3; maybe TRBD2 (5 bases). V lost 0 bases and J 1 base, leaving 13 bases between the germline ends. The CDR3 has 16 residues. Germline V CDR1 and CDR2: LGHNA, YSLEER. CDR3 nucleotides: TGCGCCAGCAGCCAAGAGGTCAGTTTAGCGTCCTACGAGCAGTACTTC. Residues: CASSQEVSLASYEQYF.

This clone appeared a few times. The V call is TRBV9, the J call TRBJ2-1; TRBD2 might be the D (6 bases). CDR3 length: 15 amino acids. Germline V gene data show CDR1 as SGDLS and CDR2 as YYNGEE. Trimming stripped 4 bases from V and 3 bases from J, with 14 bases between. The CDR3 nucleotides are TGTGCCAGCAGCCAGACGGGCGGGGTCTACAATGAGCAGTTCTTC. Protein product: CASSQTGGVYNEQFF.

CDR3 amino acids: CASSDTGVGGYTF. In DNA form, the CDR3 reads TGTGCCAGCAGCGATACAGGCGTTGGTGGCTACACCTTC. The rearrangement joins TRBV14 to TRBJ1-2, with D possibly being TRBD1 (5 bases). CDR3 length: 13 amino acids. The germline V gene encodes CDR1 SGHDN and CDR2 FVKESK. V was shortened by 5 bases and J by 7 bases, with 14 bases between the two germline ends.

The J gene is TRBJ1-5, the V gene TRBV5-1, with 9 bases lining up with TRBD1. This CDR3 has 16 residues. The J segment lost 5 bases and the V segment lost 4 bases, leaving 10 bases of the junction unmatched. Germline V gene lookup returns CDR1 SGHRS and CDR2 YFSETQ. The CDR3 sequence: CASSPSETGGYQPQHF. Written as DNA, the CDR3 is TGCGCCAGCAGCCCTAGCGAAACAGGGGGCTATCAGCCCCAGCATTTT.

The V and J genes are TRBV4-1 and TRBJ2-1, with TRBD2 matching 11 bases. Germline values: CDR1 MGHRA, CDR2 YSYEKL. The CDR3 has 16 residues. V lost 4 bases to trimming and J lost 4 bases; unmatched junction nucleotides: 6. CDR3 sequence: CASSPITSGRYNEQFF. The CDR3 DNA reads as TGCGCCAGCAGCCCTATAACTAGCGGGAGATACAATGAGCAGTTCTTC.

In this sample, this clone turned up a few times. This chain's CDR3 is CASSFLLQGARTDTQYF. The CDR3 DNA is TGTGCCAGCAGCTTTCTACTTCAGGGGGCGCGGACAGATACGCAGTATTTT. V usage is TRBV11-1 and J usage is TRBJ2-3; TRBD1 aligns across 8 bases. Germline V CDR1 and CDR2: SGHAT, FQDESV (reference sequence). Losses at the gene ends were 3 bases for V and 3 bases for J; bases not matched to a gene: 11. This CDR3 contains 17 residues.